These 8 T cell receptor beta chains originate from one sample sequenced in a study of early T cells in non-severe SARS-CoV-2 infection. In TCRdb, the 5' RACE reads were re-called with MiXCR into one record per CDR3 protein. Among more than 80,000 distinct CDR3 sequences listed, approximately 15% were seen once. The sequenced sample consisted of whole blood. These receptors were obtained from an adult who was a healthcare worker with PCR-confirmed SARS-CoV-2 infection or an uninfected control (not recorded which).

V and J are TRBV7-8 and TRBJ1-1; a weak D match, TRBD1 (5 bases). Germline loops: CDR1 SGHVS, CDR2 FQNEAQ. Deletions cut 5 bases from V and 9 bases from J, with 16 bases between. This CDR3 has 13 residues. CDR3 in DNA: TGTGCCAGCAGCACGCGGGGATGGGGCCAAGCTTTCTTT. This encodes CASSTRGWGQAFF.

The chain joins TRBV25-1 to TRBJ2-1, with D possibly being TRBD1 or TRBD2 (5 bases each). Per germline, CDR1 MGHDK and CDR2 SYGVNS. V was cut by 8 bases and J by 8 bases, with 16 bases left in between. The CDR3 loop spans 13 amino acids. DNA for the CDR3: TGTGCCAGCGACGCCGGACGGGGCGATGAGCAGTTCTTC. This codes for CASDAGRGDEQFF. Complete variable domain (other parts from reference TRBV25-1 and TRBJ2-1): EADIYQTPRYLVIGTGKKITLECSQTMGHDKMYWYQQDPGMELHLIHYSYGVNSTEKGDLSSESTVSRIRTEHFPLTLESARPSHTSQYLCASDAGRGDEQFFGPGTRLTVL.

In this sample, this clonotype turned up a few times. The rearrangement uses TRBV28 and TRBJ2-1; no clear D. The CDR3 is made up of 13 amino acids. Deletions cut 3 bases from V and 10 bases from J, with 13 bases between. From germline, CDR1 is MDHEN and CDR2 SYDVKM. CDR3 residues: CASSFRVGKEQFF. The CDR3, as DNA: TGTGCCAGCAGTTTCCGGGTGGGGAAAGAGCAGTTCTTC. The complete variable domain, with remaining parts taken from reference TRBV28 and TRBJ2-1, reads DVKVTQSSRYLVKRTGEKVFLECVQDMDHENMFWYRQDPGLGLRLIYFSYDVKMKEKGDIPEGYSVSREKKERFSLILESASTNQTSMYLCASSFRVGKEQFFGPGTRLTVL.

The sample holds a few counts of this clonotype. J is TRBJ2-7 and V is TRBV20-1; D tentatively fits TRBD1 or TRBD2 (7 bases each). The CDR3 has 14 residues. Trimming cost V 4 bases and J 2 bases, with 15 bases left between them. The germline gives CDR1 DFQATT, CDR2 SNEGSKA (reference sequence). For the CDR3, the DNA is TGCAGTGCTACCGGGGGGACAGAGACCTACGAGCAGTACTTC. Amino acid sequence: CSATGGTETYEQYF.

A few counts support this clonotype. The CDR3 spells CSARPTSGRRKQYF. As DNA, the CDR3 is TGCAGTGCTAGGCCGACTAGCGGGAGGAGAAAGCAGTACTTC. The chain recombines TRBV20-1 with TRBJ2-7, with TRBD2 matching over 13 bases. V lost 3 bases to trimming and J lost 8 bases; unmatched junction nucleotides: 7. The germline CDR1 and CDR2 sequences are DFQATT and SNEGSKA (reference sequence). This CDR3 has 14 amino acids.

This clonotype was counted a few times. J is TRBJ1-2 and V is TRBV29-1, with TRBD1 identical over 7 bases. V dropped 6 bases and J dropped 6; count of bases not matched to a gene: 10. Germline V gene data show CDR1 as SQVTM and CDR2 as ANQGSEA. The CDR3 is 13 residues long. The CDR3 protein is CSVLRDSENGYTF. For the CDR3, the DNA is TGCAGCGTCCTCCGGGACAGCGAAAATGGCTACACCTTC.

The V gene is TRBV7-6, the J gene TRBJ2-2, with 9 bases that match TRBD1. This CDR3 is 18 amino acids long. V trimming: 4 bases; J trimming: 0 bases; junction bases outside the gene matches: 9. Germline CDR1 and CDR2: SGHVS and FNYEAQ. The CDR3 DNA follows: TGTGCCAGCAGCTACTTGATACAGGGGGCGACGAACACCGGGGAGCTGTTTTTT. Protein: CASSYLIQGATNTGELFF. Drawing the rest from reference TRBV7-6 and TRBJ2-2, the complete variable domain is GAGVSQSPRYKVTKRGQDVALRCDPISGHVSLYWYRQALGQGPEFLTYFNYEAQQDKSGLPNDRFSAERPEGSISTLTIQRTEQRDSAMYRCASSYLIQGATNTGELFFGEGSRLTVL.

This sequence joins TRBV5-1 and TRBJ2-1, with D tentatively TRBD1 or TRBD2 (5 bases each). Trimming pared 0 bases from V and 9 bases from J, leaving 10 bases between. Per germline, CDR1 SGHRS and CDR2 YFSETQ. The CDR3 loop spans 13 amino acids. The CDR3 DNA is TGCGCCAGCAGCTTGGGGCCGAGGGGTGAGCAGTTCTTC. Translation: CASSLGPRGEQFF.